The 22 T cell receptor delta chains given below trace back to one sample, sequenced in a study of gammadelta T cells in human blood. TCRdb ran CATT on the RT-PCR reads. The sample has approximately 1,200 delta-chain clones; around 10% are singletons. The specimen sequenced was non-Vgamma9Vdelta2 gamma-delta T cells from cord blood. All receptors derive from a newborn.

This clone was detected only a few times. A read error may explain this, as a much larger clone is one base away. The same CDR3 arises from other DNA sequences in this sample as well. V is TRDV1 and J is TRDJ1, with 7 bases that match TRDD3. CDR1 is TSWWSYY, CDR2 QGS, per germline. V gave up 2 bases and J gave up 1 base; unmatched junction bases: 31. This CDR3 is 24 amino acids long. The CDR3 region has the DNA TGTGCTCTTGGGGAATGGACGGCTTCACTGTACTGGGGACGACCGAGATCGGGCACCGATAAACTCATCTTT. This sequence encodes CALGEWTASLYWGRPRSGTDKLIF.

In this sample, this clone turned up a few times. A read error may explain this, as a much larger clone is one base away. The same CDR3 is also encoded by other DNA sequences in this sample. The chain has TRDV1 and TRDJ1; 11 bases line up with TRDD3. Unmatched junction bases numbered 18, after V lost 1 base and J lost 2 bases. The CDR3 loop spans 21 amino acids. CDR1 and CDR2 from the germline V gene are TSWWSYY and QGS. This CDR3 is CALGEPSLRMGDTPLTDKLIF. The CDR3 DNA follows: TGTGCTCTTGGGGAACCTTCATTGCGGATGGGGGATACGCCCCTAACCGATAAACTCATCTTT.

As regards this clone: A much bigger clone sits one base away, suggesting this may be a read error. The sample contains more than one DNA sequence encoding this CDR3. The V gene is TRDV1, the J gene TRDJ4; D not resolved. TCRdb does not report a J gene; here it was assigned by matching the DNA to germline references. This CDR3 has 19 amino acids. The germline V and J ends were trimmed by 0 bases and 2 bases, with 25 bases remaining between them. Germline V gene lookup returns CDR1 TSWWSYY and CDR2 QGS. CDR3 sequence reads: CALGELGKRWYDLARPLIF. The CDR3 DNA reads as TGTGCTCTTGGGGAACTAGGGAAGAGGTGGTACGATCTAGCTAGACCCCTGATCTTT.

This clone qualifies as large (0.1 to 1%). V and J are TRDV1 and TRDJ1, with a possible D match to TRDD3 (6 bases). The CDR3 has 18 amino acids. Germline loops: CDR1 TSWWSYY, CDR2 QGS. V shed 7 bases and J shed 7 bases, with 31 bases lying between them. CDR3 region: CALAPTGVGGPKRGKLIF. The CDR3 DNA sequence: TGTGCTCTTGCCCCGACTGGAGTTGGGGGCCCCAAAAGGGGTAAACTCATCTTT.

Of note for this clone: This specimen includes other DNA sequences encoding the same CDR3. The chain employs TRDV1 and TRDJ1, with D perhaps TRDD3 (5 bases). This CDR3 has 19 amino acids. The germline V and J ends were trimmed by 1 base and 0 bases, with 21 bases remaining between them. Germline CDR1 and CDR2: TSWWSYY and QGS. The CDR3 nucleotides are TGTGCTCTTGGGGAACCAGTACCGGACCGGGGAAGGAACACCGATAAACTCATCTTT. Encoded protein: CALGEPVPDRGRNTDKLIF.

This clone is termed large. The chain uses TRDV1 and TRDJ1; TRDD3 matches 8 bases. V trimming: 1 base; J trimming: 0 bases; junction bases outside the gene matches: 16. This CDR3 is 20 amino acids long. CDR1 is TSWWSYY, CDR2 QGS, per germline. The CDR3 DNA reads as TGTGCTCTTGGGGAACAAATCCCTTCGGTACTGGGGGCCTACACCGATAAACTCATCTTT. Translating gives CALGEQIPSVLGAYTDKLIF.

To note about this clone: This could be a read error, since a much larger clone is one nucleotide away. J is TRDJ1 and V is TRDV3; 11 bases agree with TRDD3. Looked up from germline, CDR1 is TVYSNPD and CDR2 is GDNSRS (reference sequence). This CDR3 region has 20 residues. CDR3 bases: TGTGCCTTTATAGGAGTCACGTACTGGGGGATAAACTATTACACCGATAATCTCATCTTT. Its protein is CAFIGVTYWGINYYTDNLIF.

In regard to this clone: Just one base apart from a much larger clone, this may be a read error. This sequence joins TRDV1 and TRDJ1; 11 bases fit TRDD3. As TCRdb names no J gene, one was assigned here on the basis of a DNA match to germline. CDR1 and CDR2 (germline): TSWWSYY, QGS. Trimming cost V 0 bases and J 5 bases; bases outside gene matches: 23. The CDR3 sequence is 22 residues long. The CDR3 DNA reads TGTGCTCTTGGGGAACTATCCACTCACCAACTTGGGGGATACGTGGCCACTGATAAACTCATCTTT. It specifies CALGELSTHQLGGYVATDKLIF.

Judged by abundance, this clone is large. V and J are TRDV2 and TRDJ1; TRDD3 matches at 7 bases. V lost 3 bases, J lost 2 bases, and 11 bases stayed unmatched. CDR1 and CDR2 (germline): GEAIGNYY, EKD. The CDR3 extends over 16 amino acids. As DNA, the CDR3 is TGTGCCTGTGACGAGCAGTACTGGGGAATTACCGATAAACTCATCTTT. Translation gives CACDEQYWGITDKLIF.

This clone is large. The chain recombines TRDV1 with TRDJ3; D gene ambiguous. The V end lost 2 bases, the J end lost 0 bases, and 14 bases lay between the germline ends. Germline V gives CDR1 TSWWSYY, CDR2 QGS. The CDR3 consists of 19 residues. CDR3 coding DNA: TGTGCTCTTGGGGAAACTCGCGACCCAAGCTCCTGGGACACCCGACAGATGTTTTTC. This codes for CALGETRDPSSWDTRQMFF.

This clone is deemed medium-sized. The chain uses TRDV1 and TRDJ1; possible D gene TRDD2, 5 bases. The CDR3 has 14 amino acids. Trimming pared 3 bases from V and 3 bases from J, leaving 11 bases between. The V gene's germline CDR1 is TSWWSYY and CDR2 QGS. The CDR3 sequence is CALGDPILSDKLIF. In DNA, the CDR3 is TGTGCTCTTGGGGATCCTATCCTATCCGATAAACTCATCTTT.

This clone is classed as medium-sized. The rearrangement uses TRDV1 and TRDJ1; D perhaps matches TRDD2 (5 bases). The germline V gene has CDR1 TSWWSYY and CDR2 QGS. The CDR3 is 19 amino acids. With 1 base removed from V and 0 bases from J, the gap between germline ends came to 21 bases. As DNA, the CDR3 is TGTGCTCTTGGGGAACCTCCCTTCGGACCCTCCCCTTACACCGATAAACTCATCTTT. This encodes CALGEPPFGPSPYTDKLIF.

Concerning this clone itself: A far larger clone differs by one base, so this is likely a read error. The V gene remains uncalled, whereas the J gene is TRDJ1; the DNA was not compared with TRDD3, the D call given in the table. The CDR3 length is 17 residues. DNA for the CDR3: TGTGCTCTTGGGGGATATCGGCAAAAGGGCATCACTGATAAACTCATCTTT. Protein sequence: CALGGYRQKGITDKLIF.

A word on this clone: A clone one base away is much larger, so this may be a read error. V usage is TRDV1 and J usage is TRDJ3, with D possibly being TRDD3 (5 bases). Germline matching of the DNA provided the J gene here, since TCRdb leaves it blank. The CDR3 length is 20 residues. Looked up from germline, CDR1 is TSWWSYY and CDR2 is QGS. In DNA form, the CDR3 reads TGTGCTCTTGGGGAAAGCCTCTCACACCTGTGCTCCTGGGACACTCGACAGATGTTTTTC. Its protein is CALGESLSHLCSWDTRQMFF.

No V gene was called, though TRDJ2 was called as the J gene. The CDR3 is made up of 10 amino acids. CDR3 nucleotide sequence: TGTAGTGCTTTGACAGCACAACTCTTCTTT. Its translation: CSALTAQLFF.

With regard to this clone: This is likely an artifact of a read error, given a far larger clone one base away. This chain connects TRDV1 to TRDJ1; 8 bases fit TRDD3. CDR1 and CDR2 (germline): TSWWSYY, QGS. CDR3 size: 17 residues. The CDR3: CALGEVGPRGYTNKLIF. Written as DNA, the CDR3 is TGTGCTCTTGGGGAAGTGGGACCTAGGGGATACACCAATAAACTCATCTTT.

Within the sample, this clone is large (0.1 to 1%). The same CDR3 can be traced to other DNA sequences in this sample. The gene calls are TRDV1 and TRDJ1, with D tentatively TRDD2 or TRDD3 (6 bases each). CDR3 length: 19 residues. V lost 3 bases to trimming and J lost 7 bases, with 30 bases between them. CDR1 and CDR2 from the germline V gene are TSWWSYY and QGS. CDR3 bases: TGTGCTCTTGGGGACGACCCCCTTCCGCGAATGAGGGGATCCATTAAACTCATCTTT. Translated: CALGDDPLPRMRGSIKLIF.

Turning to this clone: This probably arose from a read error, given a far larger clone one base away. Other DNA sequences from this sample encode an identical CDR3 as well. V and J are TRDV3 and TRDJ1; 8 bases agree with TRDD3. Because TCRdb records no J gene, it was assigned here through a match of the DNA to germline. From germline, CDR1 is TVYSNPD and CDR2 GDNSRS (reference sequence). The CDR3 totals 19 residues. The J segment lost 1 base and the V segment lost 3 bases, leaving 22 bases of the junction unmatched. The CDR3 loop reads CALSPSPCTGDTSTDKLIF. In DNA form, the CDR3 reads TGTGCCTTATCCCCTTCACCCTGTACTGGGGATACATCCACCGATAAACTCATCTTT.

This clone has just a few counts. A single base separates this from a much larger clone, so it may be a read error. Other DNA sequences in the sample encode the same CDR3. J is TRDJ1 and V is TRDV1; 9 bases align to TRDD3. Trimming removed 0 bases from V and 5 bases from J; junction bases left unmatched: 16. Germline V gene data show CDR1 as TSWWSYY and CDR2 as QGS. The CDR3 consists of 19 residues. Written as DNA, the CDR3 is TGTGCTCTTGGGGAACTACCCCTGGGGGATTCTCGAGATACTGATAAACTCATCTTT. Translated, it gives CALGELPLGDSRDTDKLIF.

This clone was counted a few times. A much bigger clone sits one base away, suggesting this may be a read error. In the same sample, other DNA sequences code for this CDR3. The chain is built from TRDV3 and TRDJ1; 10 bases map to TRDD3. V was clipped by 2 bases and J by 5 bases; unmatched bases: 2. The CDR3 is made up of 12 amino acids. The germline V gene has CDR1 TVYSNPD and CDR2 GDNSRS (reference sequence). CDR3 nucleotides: TGTGCCTTTGGGGGATACGCTGATAAACTCATCTTT. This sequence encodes CAFGGYADKLIF.

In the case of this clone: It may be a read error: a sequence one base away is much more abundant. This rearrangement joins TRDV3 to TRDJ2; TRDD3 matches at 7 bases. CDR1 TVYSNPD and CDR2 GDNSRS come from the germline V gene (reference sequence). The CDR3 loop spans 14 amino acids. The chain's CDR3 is CAFGGWALTTQLFF. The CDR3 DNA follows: TGTGCCTTTGGGGGATGGGCTTTGACAACACAACTCTTCTTT.

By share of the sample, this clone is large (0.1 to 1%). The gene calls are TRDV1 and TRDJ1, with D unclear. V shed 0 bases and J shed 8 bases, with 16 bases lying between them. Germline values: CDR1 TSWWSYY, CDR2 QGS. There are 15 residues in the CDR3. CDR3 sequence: CALGELLIPGVKLIF. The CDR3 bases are TGTGCTCTTGGGGAACTTCTCATACCAGGGGTAAAACTCATCTTT.